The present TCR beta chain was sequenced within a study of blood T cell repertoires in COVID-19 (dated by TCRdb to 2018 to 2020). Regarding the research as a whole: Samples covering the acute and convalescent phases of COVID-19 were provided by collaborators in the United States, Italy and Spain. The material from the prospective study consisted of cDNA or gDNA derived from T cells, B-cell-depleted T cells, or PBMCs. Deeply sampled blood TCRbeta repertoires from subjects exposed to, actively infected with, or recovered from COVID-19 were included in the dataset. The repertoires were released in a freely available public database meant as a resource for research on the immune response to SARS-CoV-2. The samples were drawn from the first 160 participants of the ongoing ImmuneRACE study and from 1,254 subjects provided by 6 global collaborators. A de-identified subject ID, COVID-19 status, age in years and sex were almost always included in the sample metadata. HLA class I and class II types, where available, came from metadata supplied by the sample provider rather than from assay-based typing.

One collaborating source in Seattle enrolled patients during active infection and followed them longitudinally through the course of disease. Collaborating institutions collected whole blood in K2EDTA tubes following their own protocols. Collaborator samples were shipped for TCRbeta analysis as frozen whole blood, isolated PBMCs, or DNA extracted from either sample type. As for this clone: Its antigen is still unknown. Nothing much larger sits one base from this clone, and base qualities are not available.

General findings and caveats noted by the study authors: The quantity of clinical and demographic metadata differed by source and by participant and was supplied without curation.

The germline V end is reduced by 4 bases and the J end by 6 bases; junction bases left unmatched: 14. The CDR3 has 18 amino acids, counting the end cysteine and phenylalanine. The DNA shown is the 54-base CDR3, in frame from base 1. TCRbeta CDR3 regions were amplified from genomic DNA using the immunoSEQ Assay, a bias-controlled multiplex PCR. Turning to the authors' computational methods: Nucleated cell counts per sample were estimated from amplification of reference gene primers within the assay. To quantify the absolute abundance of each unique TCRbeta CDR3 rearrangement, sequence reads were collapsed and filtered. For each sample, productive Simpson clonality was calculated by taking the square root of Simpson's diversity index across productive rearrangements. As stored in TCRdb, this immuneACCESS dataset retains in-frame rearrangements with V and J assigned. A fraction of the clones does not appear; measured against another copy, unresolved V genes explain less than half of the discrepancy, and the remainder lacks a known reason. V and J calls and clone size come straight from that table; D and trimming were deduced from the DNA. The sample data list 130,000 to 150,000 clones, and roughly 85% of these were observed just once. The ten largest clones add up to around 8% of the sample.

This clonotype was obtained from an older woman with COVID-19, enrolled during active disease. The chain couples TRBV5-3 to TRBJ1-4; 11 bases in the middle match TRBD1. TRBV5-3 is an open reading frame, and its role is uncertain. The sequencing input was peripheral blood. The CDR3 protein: CARSIGTGGPQEDEKLFF. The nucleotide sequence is TGTGCCAGAAGCATTGGGACAGGGGGGCCCCAAGAGGATGAAAAACTGTTTTTT.